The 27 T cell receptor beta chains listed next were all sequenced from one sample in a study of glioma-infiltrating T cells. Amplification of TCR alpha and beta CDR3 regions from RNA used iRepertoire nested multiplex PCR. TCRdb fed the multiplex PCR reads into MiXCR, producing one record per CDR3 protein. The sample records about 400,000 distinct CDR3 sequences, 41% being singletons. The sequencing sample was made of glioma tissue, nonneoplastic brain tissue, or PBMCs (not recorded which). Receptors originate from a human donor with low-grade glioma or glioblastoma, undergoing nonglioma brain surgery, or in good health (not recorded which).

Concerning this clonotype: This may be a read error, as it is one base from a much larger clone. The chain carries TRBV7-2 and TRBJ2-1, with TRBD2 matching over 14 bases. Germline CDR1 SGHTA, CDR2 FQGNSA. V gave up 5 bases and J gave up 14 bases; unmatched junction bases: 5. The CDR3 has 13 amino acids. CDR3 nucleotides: TGTACCAGCAGCCCGGGACTAGCGGGAGAGGAGTTCTTC. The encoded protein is CTSSPGLAGEEFF.

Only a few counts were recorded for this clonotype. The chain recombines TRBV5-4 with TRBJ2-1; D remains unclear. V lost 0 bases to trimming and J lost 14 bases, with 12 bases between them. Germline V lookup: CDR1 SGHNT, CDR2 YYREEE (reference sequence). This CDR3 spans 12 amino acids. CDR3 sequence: CASSLVFNIKFF. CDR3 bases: TGTGCCAGCAGCTTGGTTTTCAATATTAAGTTCTTC.

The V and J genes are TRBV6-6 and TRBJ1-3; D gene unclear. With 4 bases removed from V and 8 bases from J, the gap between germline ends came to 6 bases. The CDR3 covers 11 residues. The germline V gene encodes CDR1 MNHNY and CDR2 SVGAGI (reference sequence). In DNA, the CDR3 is TGTGCCAGCAGTTGGGGAGACACCATATATTTT. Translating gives CASSWGDTIYF.

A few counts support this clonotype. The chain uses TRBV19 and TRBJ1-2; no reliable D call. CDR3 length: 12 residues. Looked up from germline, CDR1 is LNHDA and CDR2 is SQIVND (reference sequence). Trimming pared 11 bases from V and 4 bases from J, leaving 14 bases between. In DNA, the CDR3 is TGTGCCTGCGGGGAGGAAACCTATGGCTACACCTTC. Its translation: CACGEETYGYTF.

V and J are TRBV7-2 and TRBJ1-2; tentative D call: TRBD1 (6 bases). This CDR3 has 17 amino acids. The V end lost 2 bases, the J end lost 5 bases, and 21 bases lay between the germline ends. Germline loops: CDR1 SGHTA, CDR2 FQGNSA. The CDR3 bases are TGTGCCAGCAGCTTACGCTTCAGGACAGTCACCAATTATGGCTACACCTTC. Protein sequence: CASSLRFRTVTNYGYTF.

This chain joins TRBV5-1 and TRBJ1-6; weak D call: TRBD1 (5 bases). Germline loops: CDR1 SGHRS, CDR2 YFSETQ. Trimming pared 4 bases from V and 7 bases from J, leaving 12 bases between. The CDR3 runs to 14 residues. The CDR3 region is CASSQDKMNSPLHF. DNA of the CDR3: TGCGCCAGCAGCCAGGACAAGATGAATTCACCCCTCCACTTT.

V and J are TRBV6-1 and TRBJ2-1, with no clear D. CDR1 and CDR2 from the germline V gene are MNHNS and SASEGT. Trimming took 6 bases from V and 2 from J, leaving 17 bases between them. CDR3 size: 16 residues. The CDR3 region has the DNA TGTGCCAGCAGGTCCCCCACAAAGGTTACCTACAATGAGCAGTTCTTC. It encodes CASRSPTKVTYNEQFF.

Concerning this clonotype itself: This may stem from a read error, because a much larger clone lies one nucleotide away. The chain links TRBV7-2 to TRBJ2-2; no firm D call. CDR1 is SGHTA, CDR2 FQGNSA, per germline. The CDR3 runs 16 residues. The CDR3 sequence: CAGSLKWGWDTGELFF. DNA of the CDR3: TGTGCCGGCAGCTTAAAGTGGGGATGGGACACCGGGGAGCTGTTTTTT. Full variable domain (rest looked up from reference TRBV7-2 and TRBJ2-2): GAGVSQSPSNKVTEKGKDVELRCDPISGHTALYWYRQSLGQGLEFLIYFQGNSAPDKSGLPSDRFSAERTGGSVSTLTIQRTQQEDSAVYLCAGSLKWGWDTGELFFGEGSRLTVL.

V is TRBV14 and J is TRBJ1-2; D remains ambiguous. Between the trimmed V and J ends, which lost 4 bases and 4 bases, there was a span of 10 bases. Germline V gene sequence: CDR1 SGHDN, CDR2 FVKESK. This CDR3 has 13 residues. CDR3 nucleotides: TGTGCCAGCAGCCCTGGCCTCATCTATGGCTACACCTTC. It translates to CASSPGLIYGYTF.

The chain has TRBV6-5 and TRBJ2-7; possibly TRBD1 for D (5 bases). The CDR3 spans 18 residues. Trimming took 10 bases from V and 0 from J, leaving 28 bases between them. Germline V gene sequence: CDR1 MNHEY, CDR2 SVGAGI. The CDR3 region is CAIGESRQGSWTSYEQYF. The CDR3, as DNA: TGTGCCATCGGTGAGTCGCGCCAGGGCTCCTGGACCTCCTACGAGCAGTACTTC.

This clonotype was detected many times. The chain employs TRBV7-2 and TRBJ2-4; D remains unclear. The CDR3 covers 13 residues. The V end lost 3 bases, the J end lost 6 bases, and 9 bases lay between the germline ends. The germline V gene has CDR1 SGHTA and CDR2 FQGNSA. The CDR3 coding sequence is TGTGCCAGCAGCTTCGAGACCGTAAACATTCAGTACTTC. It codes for CASSFETVNIQYF.

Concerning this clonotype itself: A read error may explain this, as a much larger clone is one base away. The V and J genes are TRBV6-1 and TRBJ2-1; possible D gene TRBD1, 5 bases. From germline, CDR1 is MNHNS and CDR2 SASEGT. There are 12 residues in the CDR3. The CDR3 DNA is TGTGCCAGCACTGCAGGGTGGGATGAGCACTTCTTC. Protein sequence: CASTAGWDEHFF.

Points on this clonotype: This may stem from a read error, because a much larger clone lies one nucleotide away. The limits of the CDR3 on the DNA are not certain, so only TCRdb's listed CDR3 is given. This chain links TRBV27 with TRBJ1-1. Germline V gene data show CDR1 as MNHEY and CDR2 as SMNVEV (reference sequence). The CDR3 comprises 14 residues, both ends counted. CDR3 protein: CASSFWASGTEASF.

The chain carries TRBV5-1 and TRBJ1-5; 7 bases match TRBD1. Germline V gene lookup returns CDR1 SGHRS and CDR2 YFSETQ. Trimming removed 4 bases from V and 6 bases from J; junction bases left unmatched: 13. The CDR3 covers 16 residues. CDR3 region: CASSASATGEGQPQHF. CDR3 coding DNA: TGCGCCAGCAGCGCGTCCGCTACAGGGGAGGGTCAGCCCCAGCATTTT.

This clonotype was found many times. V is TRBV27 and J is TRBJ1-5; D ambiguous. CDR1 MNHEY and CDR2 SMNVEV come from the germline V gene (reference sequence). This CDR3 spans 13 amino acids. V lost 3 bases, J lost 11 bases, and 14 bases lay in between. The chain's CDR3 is CASSFGPAMTQHF. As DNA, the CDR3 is TGTGCCAGCAGTTTTGGGCCGGCGATGACCCAGCATTTT.

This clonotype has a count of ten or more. CDR3 residues: CSAIGDNQPQHF. Written as DNA, the CDR3 is TGCAGTGCTATCGGGGACAATCAGCCCCAGCATTTT. V is TRBV20-1 and J is TRBJ1-5; D ambiguous. With 4 bases removed from V and 3 bases from J, the gap between germline ends came to 7 bases. Germline values: CDR1 DFQATT, CDR2 SNEGSKA (reference sequence). CDR3 length: 12 amino acids.

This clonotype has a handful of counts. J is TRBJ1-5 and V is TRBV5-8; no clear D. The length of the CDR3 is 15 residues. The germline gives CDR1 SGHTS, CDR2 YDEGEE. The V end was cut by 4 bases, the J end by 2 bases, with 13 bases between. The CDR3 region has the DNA TGTGCCAGCAGCGCAGAGCGGGTGGGCAATCAGCCCCAGCATTTT. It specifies CASSAERVGNQPQHF.

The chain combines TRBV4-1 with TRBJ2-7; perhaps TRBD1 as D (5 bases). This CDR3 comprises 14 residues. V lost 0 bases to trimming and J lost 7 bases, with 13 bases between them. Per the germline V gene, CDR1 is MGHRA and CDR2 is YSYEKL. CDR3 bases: TGCGCCAGCAGCCAAGATAGGGGTTCGGGTGAGCAGTACTTC. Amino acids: CASSQDRGSGEQYF.

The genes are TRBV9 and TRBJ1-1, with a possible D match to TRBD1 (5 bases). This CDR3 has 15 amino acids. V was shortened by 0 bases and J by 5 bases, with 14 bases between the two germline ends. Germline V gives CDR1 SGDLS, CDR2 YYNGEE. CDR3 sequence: CASSVGSTGGTEAFF. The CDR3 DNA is TGTGCCAGCAGCGTAGGGTCCACCGGGGGGACTGAAGCTTTCTTT.

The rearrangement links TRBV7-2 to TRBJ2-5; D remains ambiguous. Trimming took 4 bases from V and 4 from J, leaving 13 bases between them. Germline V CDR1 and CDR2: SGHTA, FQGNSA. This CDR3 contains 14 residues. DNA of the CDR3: TGTGCCAGCAGCTCATTAGGACCCTCAGAGACCCAGTACTTC. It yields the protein CASSSLGPSETQYF.

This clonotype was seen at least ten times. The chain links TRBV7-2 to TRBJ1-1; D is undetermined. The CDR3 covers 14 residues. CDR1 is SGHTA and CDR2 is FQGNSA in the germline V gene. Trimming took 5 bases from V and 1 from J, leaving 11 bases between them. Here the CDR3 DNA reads TGTGCCAGCAGCAGACTTAACGCGAACACTGAAGCTTTCTTT. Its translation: CASSRLNANTEAFF.

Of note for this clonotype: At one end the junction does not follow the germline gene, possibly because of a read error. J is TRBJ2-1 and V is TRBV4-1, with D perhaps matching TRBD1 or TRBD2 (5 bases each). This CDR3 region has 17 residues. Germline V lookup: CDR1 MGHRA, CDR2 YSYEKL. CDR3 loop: CASSQDGAHYAYNERFF. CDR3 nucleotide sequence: TGCGCCAGCAGCCAAGACGGGGCCCACTACGCCTACAATGAGCGGTTCTTC.

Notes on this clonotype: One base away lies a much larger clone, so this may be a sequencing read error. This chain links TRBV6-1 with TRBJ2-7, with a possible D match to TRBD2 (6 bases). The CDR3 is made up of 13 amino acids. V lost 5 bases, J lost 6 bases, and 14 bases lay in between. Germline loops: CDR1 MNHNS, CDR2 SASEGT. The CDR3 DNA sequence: TGTGCCAGCAGTATCCGGGGGAATTTCGAGCAGTACTTC. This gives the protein CASSIRGNFEQYF.

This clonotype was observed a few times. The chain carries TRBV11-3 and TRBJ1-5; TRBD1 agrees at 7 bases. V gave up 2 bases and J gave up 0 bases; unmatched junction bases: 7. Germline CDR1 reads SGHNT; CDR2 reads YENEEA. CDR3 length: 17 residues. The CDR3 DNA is TGTGCCAGCAGCTTAAATGAACAGGGGTCTAGCAATCAGCCCCAGCATTTT. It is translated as CASSLNEQGSSNQPQHF.

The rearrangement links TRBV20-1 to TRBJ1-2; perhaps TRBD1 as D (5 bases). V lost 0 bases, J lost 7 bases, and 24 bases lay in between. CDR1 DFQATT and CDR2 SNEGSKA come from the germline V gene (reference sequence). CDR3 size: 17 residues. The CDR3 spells CSARDGTGLLAQAGYTF. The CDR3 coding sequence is TGCAGTGCTAGAGATGGGACCGGGTTACTTGCTCAGGCTGGCTACACCTTC.

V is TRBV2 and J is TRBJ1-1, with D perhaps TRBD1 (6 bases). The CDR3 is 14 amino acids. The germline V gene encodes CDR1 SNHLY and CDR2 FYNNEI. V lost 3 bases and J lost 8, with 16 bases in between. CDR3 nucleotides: TGTGCCAGCAGTGACCGTACCGGTGACAGGGAAGCTTTCTTT. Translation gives CASSDRTGDREAFF.

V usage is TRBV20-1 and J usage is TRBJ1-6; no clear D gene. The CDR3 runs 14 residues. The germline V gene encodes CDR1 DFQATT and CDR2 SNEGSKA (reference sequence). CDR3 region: CRGGSSSYNSPLHF. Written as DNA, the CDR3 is TGCAGGGGAGGTTCGAGCTCCTATAATTCACCCCTCCACTTT.